This TCR beta chain was identified during a study of control samples from healthy donors and cancer patients. The germline gives CDR1 LGHNA, CDR2 YSLEER. V was pared by 1 base and J by 9 bases, with 25 bases between. This CDR3 is built from 18 residues. Assay used: immunoSEQ multiplex PCR; TCRdb lists only in-frame clones, some missing. Here the sample spans 110,000 to 150,000 clones, 92% being singletons. Source material: blood. The rearrangement links TRBV4-3 to TRBJ2-1, with D tentatively TRBD1 or TRBD2 (6 bases each). This TCR was sampled from a man aged 30 to 39 in good health. The CDR3 reads CASSQVRGLARGGGEQFF. The CDR3 bases are TGCGCCAGCAGCCAAGTCCGGGGGCTAGCGAGAGGAGGCGGTGAGCAGTTCTTC.